This T cell receptor beta chain was identified during a study of blood T cell repertoires in COVID-19. Looking at the study overall: Both acute and convalescent COVID-19 samples were obtained from the United States, Italy and Spain. T cells, B-cell-depleted T cells, or PBMCs supplied cDNA or gDNA.

As processed by the authors: From reference gene primer amplification, estimates of nucleated cell counts were derived. Profiling relied on immunoSEQ multiplex PCR, and the TCRdb table lists in-frame clones only, not all of them. V and J calls and clone size are given by that table; D and trimming were obtained from the DNA. The profile covers hundreds of thousands of clones, with 88% appearing a single time and about 1.3% taken by the ten largest. Deletions cut 4 bases from V and 1 base from J, with 11 bases between. The CDR3 consists of 14 residues. From germline, CDR1 is SGHNT and CDR2 YYREEE (reference sequence).

The TCR originated in an elderly man with acute or convalescent COVID-19. Sequencing input: peripheral blood. This chain connects TRBV5-4 to TRBJ1-1; the D is unclear. The CDR3 coding sequence is TGTGCCAGCAGCCTCCCGGTTGGGAACACTGAAGCTTTCTTT. It codes for CASSLPVGNTEAFF.